Listed below are T cell receptor beta chains from one sample, sequenced in a study of early T cells in non-severe SARS-CoV-2 infection. TCRdb reanalysed the 5' RACE reads using MiXCR and keeps one entry per CDR3 protein. Here the sample spans 55,000 to 85,000 distinct CDR3 sequences, 9% to 10% being singletons. This specimen was whole blood, taken at baseline. The receptors shown here come from an adult who was a healthcare worker with PCR-confirmed SARS-CoV-2 infection or an uninfected control (not recorded which). Both conserved end residues are trimmed from each CDR3.

v_gene: TRBV7-3
len: 11
CDR3aa: ASSLFGYGEQY

v_gene: TRBV5-1
len: 9
CDR3aa: ASSAMYEQF

v_gene: TRBV4-2
len: 11
CDR3aa: ASSQDIAGEQY

v_gene: TRBV6-2/TRBV6-3
len: 12
CDR3aa: ASRHTGTETEAF

v_gene: TRBV7-8
len: 11
CDR3aa: ASTTDNNQPQH

v_gene: TRBV6-6
len: 13
CDR3aa: ASSYVGSGANVLT

v_gene: TRBV14
len: 13
CDR3aa: ASSHLGLAGNTIY

v_gene: TRBV9
len: 7
CDR3aa: VSSVEQY

v_gene: TRBV9
len: 13
CDR3aa: ASSNQRELTDTQY

v_gene: TRBV28
len: 11
CDR3aa: ASSLGISGELF

v_gene: TRBV20-1
len: 12
CDR3aa: SAQKRGLVYEQY

v_gene: TRBV19
len: 12
CDR3aa: ATKTGTGNEKLF

v_gene: TRBV7-9
len: 9
CDR3aa: ASSQSDTQY

v_gene: TRBV29-1
len: 10
CDR3aa: SVNRGPETQY

v_gene: TRBV4-2
len: 14
CDR3aa: ASSLLGKVGSYEQY

v_gene: TRBV4-1
len: 13
CDR3aa: ASSQADRTTGELF

v_gene: TRBV27
len: 13
CDR3aa: ASSPLAGAGNEQF

v_gene: TRBV28
len: 9
CDR3aa: ASRGNYGYT

v_gene: TRBV4-1
len: 12
CDR3aa: ASSQDGWGSEAF

v_gene: TRBV7-6
len: 10
CDR3aa: ASSFYGREQY

v_gene: TRBV15
len: 14
CDR3aa: ATSRKQGALVDTQY

v_gene: TRBV28
len: 11
CDR3aa: ASSFDQAYEQY

v_gene: TRBV15
len: 13
CDR3aa: ATSLQPRDSYEQY

v_gene: TRBV6-5
len: 15
CDR3aa: ASSFFEPRDTGYEQY

v_gene: TRBV24-1
len: 12
CDR3aa: ATSAARELSEQF

v_gene: TRBV5-1
len: 13
CDR3aa: ASSLVASSNQPQH

v_gene: TRBV2
len: 15
CDR3aa: ASSEALGSAAGETQY

v_gene: TRBV18
len: 16
CDR3aa: ASSPPRGKGESYNEQF

v_gene: TRBV12-3/TRBV12-4
len: 13
CDR3aa: ATNRAGESTDTQY

v_gene: TRBV4-3
len: 10
CDR3aa: ASSRSRNVLT

v_gene: TRBV5-1
len: 12
CDR3aa: ASSLGGGNSPLH

v_gene: TRBV20-1
len: 16
CDR3aa: SARGRWLAGEMGYTQY

v_gene: TRBV24-1
len: 14
CDR3aa: ATSALPGQGPNEQF

v_gene: TRBV6-6
len: 12
CDR3aa: ASSRNLGDNEQF

v_gene: TRBV6-1
len: 11
CDR3aa: ASSDRVGQPQH

v_gene: TRBV6-2/TRBV6-3
len: 13
CDR3aa: ASSYFEDGARTQY

v_gene: TRBV6-2/TRBV6-3
len: 11
CDR3aa: ASSEVGAGEQF

v_gene: TRBV3-1
len: 12
CDR3aa: ASSPTGFYNEQF

v_gene: TRBV2
len: 16
CDR3aa: ASSPRVGSGINTGELF

v_gene: TRBV29-1
len: 11
CDR3aa: SVEYTSTDTQY

v_gene: TRBV7-8
len: 11
CDR3aa: ASSLDSQETQY

v_gene: TRBV4-1
len: 13
CDR3aa: ASSLTGTSGYEQY

v_gene: TRBV13
len: 12
CDR3aa: ASSLGGDGNEQF

v_gene: TRBV28
len: 10
CDR3aa: ASTGPPGLQY